This is a list of T cell receptor beta chains from one sample in a study of blood T cell repertoires in COVID-19. Repertoires were generated with immunoSEQ multiplex PCR, while TCRdb's copy carries only in-frame clones and drops some. The table records more than 150,000 clones, about 85% of them present only once. Sequenced: peripheral blood. The source of these receptors is an elderly woman with acute or convalescent COVID-19. Each CDR3 is given with its conserved first and last residue. Each record gives: J gene, V gene, clone size, D gene, CDR3 DNA, CDR3 protein. A D gene is named only where the DNA matches it firmly. Some rows mark clone size as missing; the rest say once, few, many or name a class of expanded clone.

j_call: TRBJ1-1; v_call: TRBV6-5; clone_size: NA; d_call: NA; cdr3_nt: TGTGCCAGCAAAATCGGAGGGGACACTGAAGCTTTCTTT; cdr3_aa: CASKIGGDTEAFF
j_call: TRBJ1-2; v_call: TRBV11-2; clone_size: once; d_call: TRBD1; cdr3_nt: TGTGCCAGCAGCTTAGGGAGATCCGGGACAGGGCGTGGCTACACCTTC; cdr3_aa: CASSLGRSGTGRGYTF
j_call: TRBJ1-1; v_call: TRBV6-6; clone_size: NA; d_call: TRBD1; cdr3_nt: TGTGCCAGCAGTTCTGACAGGGGGAGGACTGAAGCTTTCTTT; cdr3_aa: CASSSDRGRTEAFF
j_call: TRBJ1-4; v_call: TRBV30; clone_size: once; d_call: TRBD1; cdr3_nt: TGTGCCTGGAGTGTTGGACAGGACCTCGGGAAACTGTTTTTT; cdr3_aa: CAWSVGQDLGKLFF
j_call: TRBJ1-2; v_call: TRBV3-1/TRBV3-2; clone_size: NA; d_call: NA; cdr3_nt: TGTGCCAGCAGCCAACCCCAGGGGTCTGGCTACACCTTC; cdr3_aa: CASSQPQGSGYTF
j_call: TRBJ1-6; v_call: TRBV7-6; clone_size: NA; d_call: TRBD1; cdr3_nt: TGTGCCAGCAGCCCCTGGACAGGTGGCTCACCCCTCCACTTT; cdr3_aa: CASSPWTGGSPLHF
j_call: TRBJ1-2; v_call: TRBV6-1; clone_size: once; d_call: TRBD1; cdr3_nt: TGTGCCAGCAGTGAATCTCAGGGGGATGGCTACACCTTC; cdr3_aa: CASSESQGDGYTF
j_call: TRBJ1-3; v_call: TRBV5-4; clone_size: NA; d_call: NA; cdr3_nt: TGTGCCAGCAGCAATAACGGCCCCGGGAACACCATATATTTT; cdr3_aa: CASSNNGPGNTIYF
j_call: TRBJ2-3; v_call: TRBV10-3; clone_size: NA; d_call: NA; cdr3_nt: TGTGCCATCACCCAGGGTGTTGCAGATACGCAGTATTTT; cdr3_aa: CAITQGVADTQYF
j_call: TRBJ2-1; v_call: TRBV12-3/TRBV12-4; clone_size: NA; d_call: NA; cdr3_nt: TGTGCCAGCAGTTTGACTAGAGTCGGTGAGCAGTTCTTC; cdr3_aa: CASSLTRVGEQFF
j_call: TRBJ1-3; v_call: TRBV4-3; clone_size: NA; d_call: NA; cdr3_nt: TGCGCCAGCAGCCAAGGTGCGGAGGATACTGGAAACACCATATATTTT; cdr3_aa: CASSQGAEDTGNTIYF
j_call: TRBJ2-1; v_call: TRBV3-1/TRBV3-2; clone_size: NA; d_call: NA; cdr3_nt: TGTGCCAGCAGCCAAATCCCAGCGGCCACGCGCTACAATGAGCAGTTCTTC; cdr3_aa: CASSQIPAATRYNEQFF
j_call: TRBJ1-1; v_call: TRBV4-3; clone_size: NA; d_call: NA; cdr3_nt: TGCGCCAGCAGCCAAGGTCAGGGTATCAATGAAGCTTTCTTT; cdr3_aa: CASSQGQGINEAFF
j_call: TRBJ2-1; v_call: TRBV24-1; clone_size: once; d_call: TRBD1; cdr3_nt: TGTGCCACCAGTGGGACAGGGCACAATGAGCAGTTCTTC; cdr3_aa: CATSGTGHNEQFF
j_call: TRBJ2-1; v_call: TRBV7-7; clone_size: NA; d_call: TRBD2; cdr3_nt: TGTGCCAGCAGCTCCATACTAGCGGGGGGGCCCAGTGAGCAGTTCTTC; cdr3_aa: CASSSILAGGPSEQFF
j_call: TRBJ2-5; v_call: TRBV20-1; clone_size: NA; d_call: NA; cdr3_nt: TGCAGTGCCAGTACAGGGTCCACAGAGACCCAGTACTTC; cdr3_aa: CSASTGSTETQYF
j_call: TRBJ2-5; v_call: TRBV30; clone_size: once; d_call: TRBD2; cdr3_nt: TGTGCCTGGAGCGTGGGACTAGCTCTATTGAAGACCCAGTACTTC; cdr3_aa: CAWSVGLALLKTQYF
j_call: TRBJ2-3; v_call: TRBV5-4; clone_size: once; d_call: NA; cdr3_nt: TGTGCCAGCAGCCAGTTAGATACGCAGTATTTT; cdr3_aa: CASSQLDTQYF
j_call: TRBJ1-5; v_call: TRBV19; clone_size: NA; d_call: TRBD1; cdr3_nt: TGTGCCAGTAGTATAGTGGGACAGGGCGGCAATCAGCCCCAGCATTTT; cdr3_aa: CASSIVGQGGNQPQHF
j_call: TRBJ2-7; v_call: TRBV6-6; clone_size: NA; d_call: NA; cdr3_nt: TGTGCCAGCCGCTTCACAGGGTCGGGCGAGCAGTACTTC; cdr3_aa: CASRFTGSGEQYF
j_call: TRBJ1-4; v_call: TRBV19; clone_size: NA; d_call: NA; cdr3_nt: TGTGCCAGTAGTCTACGTGGTGAAAAACTGTTTTTT; cdr3_aa: CASSLRGEKLFF
j_call: TRBJ1-2; v_call: TRBV7-9; clone_size: NA; d_call: NA; cdr3_nt: TGTGCCAGCAGTTCTACAGGAGCTAACTATGGCTACACCTTC; cdr3_aa: CASSSTGANYGYTF
j_call: TRBJ1-4; v_call: TRBV7-6; clone_size: NA; d_call: NA; cdr3_nt: TGTGCCAGCAGCCAGGATCGAAAACTGTTTTTT; cdr3_aa: CASSQDRKLFF
j_call: TRBJ2-5; v_call: TRBV3-1/TRBV3-2; clone_size: NA; d_call: NA; cdr3_nt: TGTGCCAGCAGCCGCCGAGGGGGGGGAGAGACCCAGTACTTC; cdr3_aa: CASSRRGGGETQYF
j_call: TRBJ2-1; v_call: TRBV7-3; clone_size: NA; d_call: TRBD2; cdr3_nt: TGTGCCAGCAGCTTCAGGGGGACTAGCGGGACCCTCTCTATGAGACCCAATGAGCAGTTCTTC; cdr3_aa: CASSFRGTSGTLSMRPNEQFF
j_call: TRBJ1-4; v_call: TRBV19; clone_size: NA; d_call: NA; cdr3_nt: TGTGCCAGTAGTATACTTAATGAAAAACTGTTTTTT; cdr3_aa: CASSILNEKLFF
j_call: TRBJ1-2; v_call: TRBV3-1/TRBV3-2; clone_size: NA; d_call: NA; cdr3_nt: TGTGCCAGCAGCCCATGGGCAGGAAACTATGGCTACACCTTC; cdr3_aa: CASSPWAGNYGYTF
j_call: TRBJ2-4; v_call: TRBV11-3; clone_size: once; d_call: NA; cdr3_nt: TGTGCCAGCATCACCACGGGGGTGTTTCTAGCCAAAAACATTCAGTACTTC; cdr3_aa: CASITTGVFLAKNIQYF